These 29 T cell receptor beta chains share one sample of origin, sequenced in a study of post-analysis software for immune sequencing data. The study's findings and limits: Higher frequency in patients than in controls was seen for roughly five TRBV segments, with TRBV5-6, TRBV5-1 and TRBV20-1 among them.

Prepared TCR beta cDNA libraries contained unique molecular identifiers. TCRdb re-called the PCR reads through MiXCR, storing one row per CDR3 protein. The sample lists a few hundred thousand distinct CDR3 sequences; roughly 45% were seen once. Their antigens are not known. Material for sequencing was blood. The source of these receptors is a girl between 10 and 17 years old with multiple sclerosis.

The V call is TRBV3-1, the J call TRBJ2-7; no reliable D call. The V end was cut by 3 bases, the J end by 2 bases, with 11 bases between. Looked up from germline, CDR1 is LGHDT and CDR2 is YNNKEL (reference sequence). The CDR3 extends over 14 amino acids. CDR3 region: CASSHQNGPYEQYF. Here the CDR3 DNA reads TGTGCCAGCAGCCATCAAAACGGCCCCTACGAGCAGTACTTC.

V is TRBV4-1 and J is TRBJ1-2; D might be TRBD1 (5 bases). Germline V CDR1 and CDR2: MGHRA, YSYEKL. V was cut by 0 bases and J by 8 bases, with 16 bases left in between. This CDR3 spans 15 amino acids. The CDR3, as DNA: TGCGCCAGCAGCCAAGAGCCAGGGTCTTCGCGGGGCTACACCTTC. Its protein is CASSQEPGSSRGYTF.

This clonotype came up many times. This chain uses TRBV12-3 or TRBV12-4 with TRBJ1-1; the D is unclear. CDR3 length: 11 amino acids. V lost 9 bases, J lost 1 base, and 6 bases lay in between. CDR3 in DNA: TGTGCCAGAAAGTGGAACACTGAAGCTTTCTTT. Protein sequence: CARKWNTEAFF.

This clonotype was recorded a few times. The chain combines TRBV6-5 with TRBJ1-2; D is unresolved. Germline CDR1 MNHEY, CDR2 SVGAGI. CDR3 size: 15 residues. Trimming removed 0 bases at V and 8 bases at J, with 16 bases between. CDR3 sequence reads: CASSYSLYRIGGYTF. The CDR3 nucleotides are TGTGCCAGCAGTTACTCTTTGTACAGAATCGGCGGCTACACCTTC.

Comments on this clonotype: A read error may produce the germline difference seen at one junction end. The chain has TRBV6-1 and TRBJ2-2; 7 bases map to TRBD1. This CDR3 is built from 17 residues. CDR1 is MNHNS, CDR2 SASEGT, per germline. CDR3 DNA: TGTGCCAGCAAACTTGACAGGGCGATAAAAAACACCGGGGAGCGGTTTTTT. This codes for CASKLDRAIKNTGERFF.

J is TRBJ2-3 and V is TRBV29-1; 9 bases match TRBD1. The germline CDR1 and CDR2 sequences are SQVTM and ANQGSEA. V was clipped by 7 bases and J by 4 bases; unmatched bases: 6. The CDR3 runs to 13 residues. CDR3 loop: CSAGQGDPDTQYF. CDR3 in DNA: TGCAGCGCGGGACAGGGAGACCCAGATACGCAGTATTTT.

This clonotype has only a few counts. The chain recombines TRBV2 with TRBJ2-1; 9 nucleotides agree with TRBD2. From germline, CDR1 is SNHLY and CDR2 FYNNEI. V shed 7 bases, J shed 4 bases, and the junction held 5 bases outside the gene matches. The CDR3 consists of 14 residues. This CDR3 is CASKSLAGYNEQFF. The CDR3 nucleotides read TGTGCCAGCAAATCCCTAGCGGGGTACAATGAGCAGTTCTTC.

The CDR3 nucleotides read TGTGCCAGCAGTTACGCGGACACCGGCTACACCTTC. It translates to CASSYADTGYTF. The chain uses TRBV6-5 and TRBJ1-2; tentatively, D is TRBD1 (5 bases). The CDR3 is made up of 12 amino acids. Germline V CDR1 and CDR2: MNHEY, SVGAGI. Trimming pared 2 bases from V and 8 bases from J, leaving 9 bases between.

This clonotype has a handful of counts. This chain links TRBV5-1 with TRBJ2-7, with 9 nucleotides matching TRBD1. V lost 5 bases and J lost 4; bases outside the gene matches: 16. The CDR3 runs 17 residues. Germline lookup yields CDR1 SGHRS and CDR2 YFSETQ. The CDR3 reads CASRVGTGSIMPYEQYF. The CDR3 DNA reads TGCGCCAGCAGAGTGGGGACAGGGTCCATTATGCCTTACGAGCAGTACTTC.

The chain employs TRBV12-3 or TRBV12-4 and TRBJ2-2, with D perhaps matching TRBD1 (6 bases). This CDR3 is built from 14 residues. V was shortened by 1 base and J by 3 bases, with 6 bases between the two germline ends. The CDR3 DNA sequence: TGTGCCAGCAGTTTAGGACAGGACACCGGGGAGCTGTTTTTT. Protein: CASSLGQDTGELFF.

V and J are TRBV11-2 and TRBJ2-4; 9 nucleotides align to TRBD2. Germline V gives CDR1 SGHAT, CDR2 FQNNGV. V was clipped by 3 bases and J by 8 bases; unmatched bases: 2. This CDR3 spans 13 amino acids. CDR3 nucleotides: TGTGCCAGCAGCTTGGGACTAGCAGACATTCAGTACTTC. Protein: CASSLGLADIQYF. Looking up the rest from reference TRBV11-2 and TRBJ2-4 gives the full variable domain: EAGVAQSPRYKIIEKRQSVAFWCNPISGHATLYWYQQILGQGPKLLIQFQNNGVVDDSQLPKDRFSAERLKGVDSTLKIQPAKLEDSAVYLCASSLGLADIQYFGAGTRLSVL.

The genes are TRBV5-1 and TRBJ2-5; a weak D match, TRBD2 (6 bases). Germline CDR1 and CDR2: SGHRS and YFSETQ. V lost 4 bases and J lost 3, with 19 bases in between. This CDR3 has 16 residues. The CDR3 region is CASSPGGVRGEETQYF. The CDR3 nucleotides are TGCGCCAGCAGCCCGGGCGGGGTACGAGGGGAAGAGACCCAGTACTTC.

The chain combines TRBV5-1 with TRBJ1-6, with no clear D. The germline V and J ends were trimmed by 0 bases and 8 bases, with 15 bases remaining between them. The germline gives CDR1 SGHRS, CDR2 YFSETQ. The CDR3 is made up of 16 amino acids. The DNA of the CDR3 is TGCGCCAGCAGCTTGGCCCCAGGCACCACGGATTCACCCCTCCACTTT. Its translation is CASSLAPGTTDSPLHF.

To note about this clonotype: Relative to the germline gene, one junction end is altered; a read error may explain this. The CDR3 reads CAGSDRGSERQYF. The CDR3 DNA sequence: TGTGCCGGCAGCGATAGGGGCTCGGAGAGGCAGTACTTC. This chain uses TRBV7-9 with TRBJ2-1; D may be TRBD1 (5 bases). With the DNA end fitting TRBJ2-7 better, the J assignment may be wrong. The CDR3 has 13 residues. Looked up from germline, CDR1 is SEHNR and CDR2 is FQNEAQ (reference sequence).

The chain links TRBV15 to TRBJ2-5; D uncertain. V lost 0 bases and J 4 bases, leaving 9 bases between the germline ends. The CDR3 runs to 14 residues. Germline V gives CDR1 LNHNV, CDR2 YYDKDF (reference sequence). The CDR3 loop reads CATSREFVGETQYF. The CDR3 coding sequence is TGTGCCACCAGCAGAGAATTCGTGGGAGAGACCCAGTACTTC. Full variable domain (remainder filled in from reference TRBV15 and TRBJ2-5): DAMVIQNPRYQVTQFGKPVTLSCSQTLNHNVMYWYQQKSSQAPKLLFHYYDKDFNNEADTPDNFQSRRPNTSFCFLDIRSPGLGDTAMYLCATSREFVGETQYFGPGTRLLVL.

The chain links TRBV4-1 to TRBJ1-2; a weak D match, TRBD1 (5 bases). With 2 bases removed from V and 3 bases from J, the gap between germline ends came to 16 bases. Germline CDR1 MGHRA, CDR2 YSYEKL. The CDR3 consists of 16 residues. CDR3 in DNA: TGCGCCAGCAGCCAACCCAGGTCGGGACTCGACTATGGCTACACCTTC. Translated: CASSQPRSGLDYGYTF.

About this clonotype itself: One end of the junction fails to match germline, which may point to a read error. The chain links TRBV28 to TRBJ1-6, with D maybe TRBD1 (6 bases). Germline lookup yields CDR1 MDHEN and CDR2 SYDVKM. This CDR3 has 15 residues. The DNA for the CDR3 is TGTGCCAGCAGTTCTAGGACAGCTTATAGTTCACCCCTCCACTTT. It translates to CASSSRTAYSSPLHF.

This clonotype turned up a few times. The chain has TRBV19 and TRBJ1-5; a possible D gene is TRBD1 (5 bases). CDR3 length: 12 residues. Germline V gene lookup returns CDR1 LNHDA and CDR2 SQIVND (reference sequence). The V end lost 7 bases, the J end lost 5 bases, and 9 bases lay between the germline ends. CDR3 bases: TGTGCCAGTACCAGGGCGGATCAGCCCCAGCATTTT. It yields the protein CASTRADQPQHF.

The chain uses TRBV5-4 and TRBJ2-1; possible D gene TRBD2, 6 bases. Deletions cut 4 bases from V and 2 bases from J, with 19 bases between. This CDR3 has 17 amino acids. The germline CDR1 and CDR2 sequences are SGHNT and YYREEE (reference sequence). CDR3 DNA sequence: TGTGCCAGCAGCGGTGGGGGTGTAGCGGAGGCCTACAATGAGCAGTTCTTC. Translated: CASSGGGVAEAYNEQFF.

The table lists this clonotype with a count of one. This chain links TRBV6-5 with TRBJ2-5; TRBD1 agrees at 7 bases. TRBJ2-7 explains the end of the DNA better; the J call may be wrong. From germline, CDR1 is MNHEY and CDR2 SVGAGI. The CDR3 loop spans 14 amino acids. CDR3 region: CATRSNRGSYEQYF. For the CDR3, the DNA is TGTGCCACACGATCCAACAGGGGATCCTACGAGCAGTACTTC.

The chain has TRBV28 and TRBJ1-4; 11 nucleotides agree with TRBD1. The CDR3 runs to 17 residues. Germline V gene data show CDR1 as MDHEN and CDR2 as SYDVKM. After removal of 2 bases from V and 3 bases from J, the junction contained 5 bases not matched to a gene. CDR3 DNA: TGTGCCAGCAGTTTAGCCCCGGGACAGGGGGCTAATGAAAAACTGTTTTTT. Amino acid sequence: CASSLAPGQGANEKLFF.

The chain uses TRBV28 and TRBJ2-5; D not resolved. Trimming cost V 3 bases and J 11 bases, with 13 bases left between them. This CDR3 spans 12 amino acids. The germline V gene has CDR1 MDHEN and CDR2 SYDVKM. DNA of the CDR3: TGTGCCAGCAGTTTTTATTCGGGTGAGCAGTACTTC. Encoded protein: CASSFYSGEQYF.

The chain couples TRBV20-1 to TRBJ1-1; 10 bases map to TRBD1. This CDR3 is built from 10 residues. Germline assignment: CDR1 DFQATT and CDR2 SNEGSKA (reference sequence). The DNA for the CDR3 is TGCAGAGCGACAGGGGGCGAAGCTTTCTTT. It is translated as CRATGGEAFF.

This clonotype was counted between two and nine times. The chain has TRBV20-1 and TRBJ2-7, with 13 bases fitting TRBD2. Germline CDR1 DFQATT, CDR2 SNEGSKA (reference sequence). With V trimmed by 6 bases and J by 0 bases, 8 bases remained unmatched. The CDR3 loop spans 16 amino acids. The CDR3 protein is CSAAGLAGRSSYEQYF. The DNA for the CDR3 is TGCAGTGCGGCGGGACTAGCGGGAAGGAGCTCCTACGAGCAGTACTTC.

The rearrangement joins TRBV20-1 to TRBJ1-1; D possibly corresponds to TRBD1 (5 bases). There are 14 residues in the CDR3. The germline V and J ends were trimmed by 0 bases and 1 base, with 9 bases remaining between them. Looked up from germline, CDR1 is DFQATT and CDR2 is SNEGSKA (reference sequence). The CDR3 nucleotides are TGCAGTGCTAGAGATCCAGGGCGGAACACTGAAGCTTTCTTT. It is translated as CSARDPGRNTEAFF.

This rearrangement joins TRBV18 to TRBJ1-1; 10 bases line up with TRBD1. Germline CDR1 is KGHSH and CDR2 is LQKENI. V trimming: 2 bases; J trimming: 4 bases; junction bases outside the gene matches: 10. The CDR3 length is 17 residues. CDR3 amino acids: CASSPTTDRGKGTEAFF. Written as DNA, the CDR3 is TGTGCCAGCTCACCAACAACGGACAGGGGGAAAGGCACTGAAGCTTTCTTT.

The rearrangement uses TRBV29-1 and TRBJ2-1, with D tentatively TRBD2 (7 bases). V lost 6 bases and J lost 3, with 15 bases in between. Per germline, CDR1 SQVTM and CDR2 ANQGSEA. The CDR3 length is 14 residues. The CDR3 nucleotides read TGCAGCGTACGAAGGGGGGGCTACTACAATGAGCAGTTCTTC. It translates to CSVRRGGYYNEQFF.

The chain has TRBV4-3 and TRBJ2-4; possible D gene TRBD2, 5 bases. The CDR3 has 13 amino acids. V lost 3 bases, J lost 7 bases, and 10 bases lay in between. The germline CDR1 and CDR2 sequences are LGHNA and YSLEER. The CDR3 sequence: CASSQEPGNIQYF. In nucleotides, the CDR3 is TGCGCCAGCAGCCAGGAACCGGGGAACATTCAGTACTTC.

The CDR3 is CASSFQINTEAFF. The CDR3 DNA follows: TGTGCCAGCAGCTTTCAAATCAACACTGAAGCTTTCTTT. The chain carries TRBV6-2 or TRBV6-3 and TRBJ1-1; D unclear. With 6 bases removed from V and 2 bases from J, the gap between germline ends came to 10 bases. CDR1 and CDR2 from the germline V gene are MNHEY and SVGEGT. CDR3 length: 13 residues.